The clone carrying this T cell receptor (beta chain) was observed many times. Its antigen remains unidentified. Using unique molecular identifiers, the investigators prepared the TCRbeta library. Via MiXCR, TCRdb re-called the PCR reads, giving one row per CDR3 protein. Among roughly 250,000 distinct CDR3 sequences listed, under 9.5% were seen once. This entry is derived from a study of T-cell reconstitution after alpha-beta-depleted transplantation in children. Study-level results: T-cell counts and diversity were attributed mostly to newly produced T cells one year after transplant. Approximately two months post-transplant, alpha-beta T cells reportedly originated from several hundred expanded graft clones. Day-60 TCRbeta diversity that was high in some patients was derived from surviving recipient T cells and thymic progenitors.

This CDR3 region has 13 residues. Germline CDR1 and CDR2: SGHAT and FQNNGV. The V end lost 5 bases, the J end lost 3 bases, and 11 bases lay between the germline ends. This TCR was recovered from a male patient between 5 and 17 years old who had a stem cell transplant for acute lymphoblastic leukemia, so the T cells may come from the graft donor. The source was PBMCs, mostly from graft donor cells, collected 180 days after TCRalphabeta/CD19-depleted stem cell transplant. This chain joins TRBV11-2 and TRBJ2-7, with D perhaps matching TRBD1 or TRBD2 (5 bases each). The CDR3 nucleotides are TGTGCCAGCAGCGGGGACCTCCTCTACGAGCAGTACTTC. Protein: CASSGDLLYEQYF.